A single sample is the source of the 5 T cell receptor beta chains below, sequenced in a study of neurological immune-mediated disorders. As for time point: longitudinal time-point 2. TCRdb re-called the 5' RACE reads with MiXCR, one entry per CDR3 protein. The sample consists of under 100,000 distinct CDR3 sequences, roughly 13% of them appearing once. The sample consisted of PBMCs. The receptors here all came from a female donor with HTLV-1-associated myelopathy (HAM/TSP).

This clonotype was recorded many times. The chain has TRBV6-5 and TRBJ1-1; tentatively, D is TRBD1 (5 bases). The ends were cut back, 5 bases at V and 0 bases at J, with 10 bases in the middle. Germline V CDR1 and CDR2: MNHEY, SVGAGI. The CDR3 loop spans 14 amino acids. CDR3: CASSPPTVNTEAFF. CDR3 sequence (DNA): TGTGCCAGCAGTCCCCCGACAGTGAACACTGAAGCTTTCTTT.

The sample holds many counts of this clonotype. The chain links TRBV12-3 or TRBV12-4 to TRBJ2-5; TRBD1 matches 10 bases. The J segment lost 2 bases and the V segment lost 6 bases, leaving 6 bases of the junction unmatched. CDR3 size: 15 residues. The CDR3 region is CASSRRGQGQETQYF. CDR3 coding DNA: TGTGCCAGCAGCCGCAGGGGACAGGGGCAAGAGACCCAGTACTTC.

This clonotype was detected many times. The chain couples TRBV10-2 to TRBJ2-3, with D possibly being TRBD1 (6 bases). The CDR3 has 14 amino acids. V lost 7 bases and J 0 bases, leaving 11 bases between the germline ends. Germline values: CDR1 WSHSY, CDR2 SAAADI. This chain's CDR3 is CASNNDRSTDTQYF. The CDR3 coding sequence is TGCGCCAGCAACAATGACAGGAGCACAGATACGCAGTATTTT.

The rearrangement links TRBV7-8 to TRBJ2-3; a possible D gene is TRBD2 (6 bases). CDR1 is SGHVS and CDR2 is FQNEAQ in the germline V gene. Trimming cost V 5 bases and J 3 bases, with 18 bases left between them. CDR3 size: 16 residues. The CDR3 loop is CASSNPGRRETDTQYF. CDR3 nucleotides: TGTGCCAGCAGCAACCCGGGACGGAGGGAGACAGATACGCAGTATTTT.

In its sample, this clonotype was seen many times. The chain carries TRBV9 and TRBJ2-2; 10 bases match TRBD2. Per the germline V gene, CDR1 is SGDLS and CDR2 is YYNGEE. There are 16 residues in the CDR3. V shed 5 bases, J shed 7 bases, and the junction held 11 bases outside the gene matches. CDR3 protein: CASRPGTSDGNGELFF. The CDR3, as DNA: TGTGCCAGCAGGCCGGGGACTAGCGATGGAAACGGGGAGCTGTTTTTT.